This TCR beta chain emerged from a study of blood T cell repertoires in COVID-19. TCRdb's copy holds only in-frame clones and misses some; the assay was immunoSEQ multiplex PCR. The table records around 450,000 clones, roughly 87% of them present only once. Two negative PCRs, clearance, or symptom resolution characterized the recovered Cohort 3 donors. The table lists this clone with a count of one. The specimen was PBMCs or T cells enriched from blood (not recorded which). The receptor was derived from a woman between 18 and 29 years old who had recovered from COVID-19.

CDR3 amino acids: CASSLDDPGQRNTEAFF. CDR3 nucleotide sequence: TGTGCCAGCAGCTTAGACGATCCAGGCCAACGGAACACTGAAGCTTTCTTT. J is TRBJ1-1 and V is TRBV7-6, with unresolved D. From germline, CDR1 is SGHVS and CDR2 FNYEAQ. V was cut by 1 base and J by 1 base, with 16 bases left in between. There are 17 residues in the CDR3.